The 14 T cell receptor beta chains below were found in one sample sequenced in a study of blood T cell repertoires in COVID-19. TCRdb's copy holds only in-frame clones and misses some; the assay was immunoSEQ multiplex PCR. The sample has roughly 670,000 clones, around 89% seen once. Sample: peripheral blood. The receptors stem from a woman aged 18-30 years with acute or convalescent COVID-19.

The rearrangement joins TRBV29-1 to TRBJ1-1, with D unclear. The CDR3 has 11 amino acids. CDR1 and CDR2 from the germline V gene are SQVTM and ANQGSEA. V lost 3 bases, J lost 7 bases, and 9 bases lay in between. The CDR3 here is CSVEQAGEAFF. The CDR3 DNA sequence: TGCAGCGTTGAGCAAGCAGGTGAAGCTTTCTTT.

The chain joins TRBV7-9 to TRBJ1-1, with a tentative D call TRBD1 (5 bases). The V gene lost 3 bases and the J gene lost 6 bases, with 11 bases spanning the gap. CDR1 SEHNR and CDR2 FQNEAQ come from the germline V gene (reference sequence). The CDR3 has 13 amino acids. This CDR3 reads CASSFTLQAEAFF. In DNA, the CDR3 is TGTGCCAGCAGCTTTACTTTACAGGCTGAAGCTTTCTTT.

The rearrangement uses TRBV6-2 or TRBV6-3 and TRBJ2-2; 8 nucleotides match TRBD1. The germline V gene encodes CDR1 MNHEY and CDR2 SVGEGT. V shed 6 bases, J shed 12 bases, and the junction held 6 bases outside the gene matches. The CDR3 covers 12 residues. CDR3 loop: CASSLGQGQLFF. CDR3 bases: TGTGCCAGCAGCCTCGGACAGGGACAGCTGTTTTTT.

V and J are TRBV6-5 and TRBJ1-5; 7 nucleotides line up with TRBD1. This CDR3 comprises 13 residues. The V and J ends lost 8 bases and 5 bases, in that order; junction bases with no gene match: 6. Germline V gene data show CDR1 as MNHEY and CDR2 as SVGAGI. The DNA of the CDR3 is TGTGCCAGCGGCGACAGGGTGGATCAGCCCCAGCATTTT. Its translation is CASGDRVDQPQHF.

The chain links TRBV7-2 to TRBJ2-2, with a possible D match to TRBD1 (6 bases). Germline assignment: CDR1 SGHTA and CDR2 FQGNSA. The CDR3 has 15 amino acids. Between the trimmed V and J ends, which lost 6 bases and 5 bases, there was a span of 16 bases. The CDR3 DNA follows: TGTGCCAGCAGGGATCGCAGGGGAATAACCGGGGAGCTGTTTTTT. This encodes CASRDRRGITGELFF.

V gene TRBV5-8 combines with J gene TRBJ2-3, with a weak D call TRBD2 (5 bases). The CDR3 contains 15 residues. V was clipped by 2 bases and J by 0 bases, with 10 bases between them. CDR1 is SGHTS, CDR2 YDEGEE, per germline. CDR3 loop: CASSFGGFSTDTQYF. The CDR3 nucleotides read TGTGCCAGCAGCTTCGGCGGGTTCAGCACAGATACGCAGTATTTT.

The chain couples TRBV25-1 to TRBJ1-2; 9 bases align to TRBD1. Germline loops: CDR1 MGHDK, CDR2 SYGVNS. V shed 5 bases, J shed 9 bases, and the junction held 10 bases outside the gene matches. The CDR3 sequence is 14 residues long. The CDR3 DNA sequence: TGTGCCAGCAGTCAGCCGGGACAGGGAAGGAGCTACACCTTC. Protein: CASSQPGQGRSYTF.

V and J are TRBV30 and TRBJ1-2, with D possibly matching TRBD1 (6 bases). Per germline, CDR1 GTSNPN and CDR2 SVGIG (reference sequence). V lost 2 bases and J 7 bases, leaving 14 bases between the germline ends. This CDR3 contains 13 residues. CDR3 nucleotide sequence: TGTGCCTGGAGTTGGGGGAAAGGGGGTGGCTACACCTTC. Protein sequence: CAWSWGKGGGYTF. The full variable domain, its missing parts supplied by reference TRBV30 and TRBJ1-2, is SQTIHQWPATLVQPVGSPLSLECTVEGTSNPNLYWYRQAAGRGLQLLFYSVGIGQISSEVPQNLSASRPQDRQFILSSKKLLLSDSGFYLCAWSWGKGGGYTFGSGTRLTVV.

The chain combines TRBV30 with TRBJ1-4, with D hard to call. The CDR3 is 13 residues long. V lost 4 bases, J lost 8 bases, and 14 bases lay in between. Looked up from germline, CDR1 is GTSNPN and CDR2 is SVGIG (reference sequence). CDR3 amino acids: CAWIDGVGEKLFF. The DNA for the CDR3 is TGTGCCTGGATTGATGGCGTCGGGGAAAAACTGTTTTTT.

V and J are TRBV9 and TRBJ2-2; the D gene is possibly TRBD2 (5 bases). The CDR3 sequence is 17 residues long. Germline V CDR1 and CDR2: SGDLS, YYNGEE. V was trimmed by 0 bases and J by 3 bases, leaving 15 bases between them. CDR3 residues: CASSVEAMGRYTGELFF. Written as DNA, the CDR3 is TGTGCCAGCAGCGTAGAGGCTATGGGGAGATACACCGGGGAGCTGTTTTTT.

The rearrangement joins TRBV4-2 to TRBJ2-1; 7 bases fit TRBD2. V shed 4 bases, J shed 11 bases, and the junction held 14 bases outside the gene matches. CDR3 length: 15 residues. CDR1 LGHNA and CDR2 YNFKEQ come from the germline V gene. CDR3 coding DNA: TGTGCCAGCAGCCCCTACTGGGGACTACCATTGCAGCAGTTCTTC. Its translation is CASSPYWGLPLQQFF.

The rearrangement uses TRBV2 and TRBJ2-7; D perhaps matches TRBD1 (6 bases). Per germline, CDR1 SNHLY and CDR2 FYNNEI. This CDR3 has 12 amino acids. Trimming shortened V by 4 bases and J by 5 bases, and 9 bases separated the two germline ends. Written as DNA, the CDR3 is TGTGCCAGCAGTGTACAGGGTGACGAGCAGTACTTC. Translation: CASSVQGDEQYF.

The chain joins TRBV4-1 to TRBJ1-6, with a possible D match to TRBD1 (5 bases). Germline V CDR1 and CDR2: MGHRA, YSYEKL. The CDR3 runs 15 residues. Trimming took 4 bases from V and 6 from J, leaving 13 bases between them. CDR3 sequence reads: CASSPVGHPNSPLHF. The CDR3 DNA reads TGCGCCAGCAGCCCCGTGGGGCACCCTAATTCACCCCTCCACTTT.

J is TRBJ2-5 and V is TRBV6-5, with 9 bases fitting TRBD2. This CDR3 has 14 residues. The V and J ends lost 6 bases and 1 base, in that order; junction bases with no gene match: 3. The germline gives CDR1 MNHEY, CDR2 SVGAGI. CDR3 DNA sequence: TGTGCCAGCAGAGCAGCGGGGGGCCAAGAGACCCAGTACTTC. Translating it yields CASRAAGGQETQYF.